The 29 T cell receptor beta chains presented below share a single source sample, sequenced in a study of blood T cell repertoires in COVID-19. Measured with immunoSEQ multiplex PCR; TCRdb has only the in-frame clones, and not every one. The repertoire has approximately 260,000 clones, around 90% of them found once; the top ten carry just over 7%. Sequences were obtained from peripheral blood. These receptors were obtained from a man between 60 and 70 years old who had recovered from COVID-19.

This chain uses TRBV6-5 with TRBJ1-4; 9 bases agree with TRBD1. V lost 5 bases to trimming and J lost 8 bases; unmatched junction nucleotides: 6. Per the germline V gene, CDR1 is MNHEY and CDR2 is SVGAGI. The length of the CDR3 is 14 residues. DNA for the CDR3: TGTGCCAGCAGTCCCGGGACAGGGATCGAAAAACTGTTTTTT. It translates to CASSPGTGIEKLFF.

This clone was seen just once. The chain couples TRBV18 to TRBJ1-6, with D possibly matching TRBD1 (6 bases). Trimming took off 1 base at V and 10 bases at J, with 14 bases between the two ends. The germline CDR1 and CDR2 sequences are KGHSH and LQKENI. This CDR3 spans 15 amino acids. Here the CDR3 DNA reads TGTGCCAGCTCACCACAGGACAGCGGGAGATCACCCCTCCACTTT. Its translation is CASSPQDSGRSPLHF.

Only a few counts were recorded for this clone. This sequence joins TRBV9 and TRBJ2-7; TRBD1 matches at 7 bases. CDR1 and CDR2 (germline): SGDLS, YYNGEE. Trimming at V came to 3 bases and at J to 4 bases, leaving 10 bases not matched to a gene. The CDR3 consists of 15 residues. The CDR3 DNA reads as TGTGCCAGCAGCGCCCGGGACAGCAAAAAGTACGAGCAGTACTTC. This encodes CASSARDSKKYEQYF.

This chain's CDR3 is CASSLSWRGGQEYF. The CDR3 bases are TGTGCCAGCAGCTTAAGTTGGCGGGGGGGTCAGGAGTATTTT. J is TRBJ2-3 and V is TRBV7-2, with TRBD2 identical over 9 bases. Germline values: CDR1 SGHTA, CDR2 FQGNSA. V was clipped by 2 bases and J by 13 bases; unmatched bases: 10. The CDR3 covers 14 residues.

The V and J genes are TRBV6-5 and TRBJ2-2; TRBD1 agrees at 9 bases. CDR3 length: 15 residues. The germline V gene has CDR1 MNHEY and CDR2 SVGAGI. J gave up 6 bases and V 6 bases, and 8 bases lay outside the gene matches. The CDR3 loop is CASRLRDRVPGELFF. The CDR3 DNA reads as TGTGCCAGCAGGCTCCGGGACAGGGTCCCCGGGGAGCTGTTTTTT.

The rearrangement uses TRBV5-4 and TRBJ2-5; TRBD2 agrees at 14 bases. J lost 2 bases, V lost 4 bases, and 4 bases had no gene match. CDR1 SGHNT and CDR2 YYREEE come from the germline V gene (reference sequence). The CDR3 length is 16 residues. CDR3 nucleotide sequence: TGTGCCAGCAGCGCCGGGACTAGCGGGGGTCAAGAGACCCAGTACTTC. Its protein is CASSAGTSGGQETQYF.

V is TRBV24-1 and J is TRBJ1-2; the D is unclear. Germline V gene data show CDR1 as KGHDR and CDR2 as SFDVKD. The CDR3 spans 16 residues. Deletions cut 1 base from V and 0 bases from J, with 11 bases between. CDR3 in amino acids: CATSDFGQNSNYGYTF. In nucleotides, the CDR3 is TGTGCCACCAGTGATTTTGGGCAGAACTCTAACTATGGCTACACCTTC.

This chain links TRBV19 with TRBJ1-1; no definite D call. Germline V CDR1 and CDR2: LNHDA, SQIVND (reference sequence). Trimming stripped 6 bases from V and 1 base from J, with 15 bases between. This CDR3 is built from 15 residues. The CDR3 nucleotides read TGTGCCAGTAGCAATATAGCGTCAGGGAACACTGAAGCTTTCTTT. Encoded protein: CASSNIASGNTEAFF.

The chain has TRBV7-2 and TRBJ2-6, with a weak D call TRBD2 (6 bases). This CDR3 is 19 amino acids long. V shed 4 bases and J shed 0 bases, with 19 bases lying between them. The germline CDR1 and CDR2 sequences are SGHTA and FQGNSA. Here the CDR3 reads CASSSPATGGNSGANVLTF. CDR3 coding DNA: TGTGCCAGCAGCTCGCCGGCAACCGGGGGTAACTCTGGGGCCAACGTCCTGACTTTC.

The V call is TRBV4-2, the J call TRBJ2-7; D is perhaps TRBD1 (6 bases). The CDR3 has 15 amino acids. V was pared by 6 bases and J by 7 bases, with 22 bases between. Looked up from germline, CDR1 is LGHNA and CDR2 is YNFKEQ. Here the CDR3 DNA reads TGTGCCAGCAGACTTGGACAGTTAAGTTCCGGTGAGCAGTACTTC. Protein product: CASRLGQLSSGEQYF.

This sequence joins TRBV9 and TRBJ1-4; 9 bases align to TRBD1. The CDR3 has 16 amino acids. Germline CDR1 SGDLS, CDR2 YYNGEE. V trimming: 4 bases; J trimming: 8 bases; junction bases outside the gene matches: 12. CDR3 in DNA: TGTGCCAGCAGCCCCCGTGGACAGGGGATGTGGGAAAAACTGTTTTTT. It encodes CASSPRGQGMWEKLFF.

The genes are TRBV3-1 (or the pseudogene TRBV3-2) and TRBJ1-2; D gene unclear. Trimming shortened V by 0 bases and J by 0 bases, and 17 bases separated the two germline ends. CDR1 is LGHDT and CDR2 is YNNKEL in the germline V gene (reference sequence). CDR3 length: 18 amino acids. CDR3: CASSQDFSFRRANYGYTF. For the CDR3, the DNA is TGTGCCAGCAGCCAAGATTTCTCATTTCGTCGAGCTAACTATGGCTACACCTTC.

A remark on this clone: Other DNA sequences in this specimen translate into the identical CDR3. Here the CDR3 DNA reads TGTGCCAGTAACCCGACAGGGAACACCGGGGAGCTGTTTTTT. It specifies CASNPTGNTGELFF. The chain carries TRBV19 and TRBJ2-2, with TRBD1 as a possible D gene (6 bases). The V gene lost 7 bases and the J gene lost 1 base, with 10 bases spanning the gap. This CDR3 comprises 14 residues. Germline V gives CDR1 LNHDA, CDR2 SQIVND (reference sequence). The whole variable domain, remainder taken from reference TRBV19 and TRBJ2-2, is DGGITQSPKYLFRKEGQNVTLSCEQNLNHDAMYWYRQDPGQGLRLIYYSQIVNDFQKGDIAEGYSVSREKKESFPLTVTSAQKNPTAFYLCASNPTGNTGELFFGEGSRLTVL.

The V gene is TRBV5-4, the J gene TRBJ2-3, with 7 bases that match TRBD1. CDR3 length: 16 amino acids. Germline-derived CDR1 and CDR2 are SGHNT and YYREEE (reference sequence). V was clipped by 4 bases and J by 6 bases; unmatched bases: 14. The CDR3 coding sequence is TGTGCCAGCAGCGCCTGGGACAGTAGATTTGGGGATACGCAGTATTTT. It codes for CASSAWDSRFGDTQYF.

The rearrangement uses TRBV6-5 and TRBJ1-2; D possibly corresponds to TRBD1 (6 bases). CDR1 is MNHEY and CDR2 is SVGAGI in the germline V gene. V was clipped by 5 bases and J by 1 base, with 14 bases between them. The CDR3 consists of 15 residues. Here the CDR3 reads CASSPGGADNYGYTF. The CDR3 DNA is TGTGCCAGCAGTCCGGGGGGGGCAGATAACTATGGCTACACCTTC.

The V and J genes are TRBV27 and TRBJ1-1; 7 bases match TRBD1. The trim removed 7 bases at V and 5 bases at J, leaving 13 bases unmatched. Looked up from germline, CDR1 is MNHEY and CDR2 is SMNVEV (reference sequence). CDR3 size: 15 residues. This CDR3 is CASIHPGGDRTEAFF. CDR3 sequence (DNA): TGTGCCAGCATCCACCCCGGGGGGGACAGAACTGAAGCTTTCTTT.

CDR3 protein: CATSDPSFSGNGYTF. CDR3 nucleotide sequence: TGTGCCACCAGTGACCCATCATTTTCGGGGAATGGCTACACCTTC. This chain links TRBV24-1 with TRBJ1-2; D is uncertain. Per the germline V gene, CDR1 is KGHDR and CDR2 is SFDVKD. The V end was cut by 4 bases, the J end by 6 bases, with 17 bases between. This CDR3 spans 15 amino acids.

The chain employs TRBV11-2 and TRBJ1-1; TRBD1 agrees at 7 bases. V was pared by 8 bases and J by 5 bases, with 8 bases of the junction left unmatched. In germline, CDR1 is SGHAT, CDR2 FQNNGV. The CDR3 contains 13 residues. CDR3 nucleotides: TGTGCCAGCGGCAACAGGGGAAGGACTGAAGCTTTCTTT. Its protein is CASGNRGRTEAFF.

The V and J genes are TRBV24-1 and TRBJ2-3; 10 nucleotides line up with TRBD2. The CDR3 is 14 residues long. Germline V gene data show CDR1 as KGHDR and CDR2 as SFDVKD. V shed 5 bases, J shed 5 bases, and the junction held 3 bases outside the gene matches. For the CDR3, the DNA is TGTGCCACCAGTGCTAGCGGGGGAGGAGATACGCAGTATTTT. Residues: CATSASGGGDTQYF.

The chain joins TRBV19 to TRBJ2-3; TRBD1 is a possible D gene (6 bases). CDR3 size: 15 residues. CDR1 is LNHDA and CDR2 is SQIVND in the germline V gene (reference sequence). V was trimmed by 6 bases and J by 2 bases, leaving 15 bases between them. The DNA of the CDR3 is TGTGCCAGTAGCCAAAGAGGGGGAGACACAGATACGCAGTATTTT. This codes for CASSQRGGDTDTQYF.

The chain is built from TRBV18 and TRBJ1-5; 9 bases match TRBD1. This CDR3 spans 16 amino acids. The germline CDR1 and CDR2 sequences are KGHSH and LQKENI. Germline trimming cut 3 bases from V and 7 bases from J; bases unmatched to any gene: 10. The CDR3 loop is CASSPLGQGSGQPQHF. The CDR3 DNA reads TGTGCCAGCTCACCCCTTGGACAGGGGTCAGGACAGCCCCAGCATTTT.

V and J are TRBV5-6 and TRBJ2-3, with D maybe TRBD1 (6 bases). The CDR3 length is 18 residues. Trimming took off 0 bases at V and 0 bases at J, with 17 bases between the two ends. Germline CDR1 SGHDT, CDR2 YYEEEE. DNA for the CDR3: TGTGCCAGCAGCTTGGTAGGTTTGGCCAGGGGTAGCACAGATACGCAGTATTTT. It yields the protein CASSLVGLARGSTDTQYF.

CDR3 protein: CASSYYVGRKGTEAFF. The CDR3 DNA is TGTGCCAGCAGTTACTATGTGGGGCGGAAGGGCACTGAAGCTTTCTTT. The V gene is TRBV6-2 or TRBV6-3, the J gene TRBJ1-1; D possibly corresponds to TRBD1 (5 bases). Per germline, CDR1 MNHEY and CDR2 SVGEGT. The CDR3 is made up of 16 amino acids. Trimming pared 1 base from V and 4 bases from J, leaving 16 bases between.

V usage is TRBV18 and J usage is TRBJ2-7; the match to TRBD2 covers 7 bases. Per the germline V gene, CDR1 is KGHSH and CDR2 is LQKENI. The CDR3 spans 14 residues. Trimming at V came to 3 bases and at J to 3 bases, leaving 5 bases not matched to a gene. The CDR3: CASSPAASGYEQYF. The CDR3 DNA reads TGTGCCAGCTCACCGGCGGCTAGCGGCTACGAGCAGTACTTC.

V and J are TRBV23-1 and TRBJ1-6; 8 bases are a match to TRBD1. TRBV23-1 is an ORF for which the function is uncertain. V lost 0 bases, J lost 2 bases, and 6 bases stayed unmatched. The CDR3 consists of 18 residues. CDR3 sequence reads: CASSQSFDRGTYNSPLHF. Written as DNA, the CDR3 is TGCGCCAGCAGTCAATCGTTCGACAGGGGCACCTATAATTCACCCCTCCACTTT.

This chain connects TRBV11-3 to TRBJ2-3, with D perhaps matching TRBD2 (5 bases). This CDR3 has 15 residues. The V gene's germline CDR1 is SGHNT and CDR2 YENEEA. Trimming stripped 5 bases from V and 2 bases from J, with 14 bases between. CDR3 DNA sequence: TGTGCCAGCAGCAGAGGCGGGCCACTCACAGATACGCAGTATTTT. Translated, it gives CASSRGGPLTDTQYF. The variable domain in full, completed from reference TRBV11-3 and TRBJ2-3, reads EAGVVQSPRYKIIEKKQPVAFWCNPISGHNTLYWYLQNLGQGPELLIRYENEEAVDDSQLPKDRFSAERLKGVDSTLKIQPAELGDSAVYLCASSRGGPLTDTQYFGPGTRLTVL.

The chain uses TRBV2 and TRBJ2-5, with TRBD1 identical over 8 bases. Germline loops: CDR1 SNHLY, CDR2 FYNNEI. The V gene end was trimmed by 4 bases and the J gene end by 2 bases; junction bases not matched to a gene: 3. This CDR3 region has 14 residues. The CDR3 sequence: CASSGRDRQETQYF. For the CDR3, the DNA is TGTGCCAGCAGTGGAAGGGACAGGCAAGAGACCCAGTACTTC.

The chain has TRBV5-4 and TRBJ2-2; 7 positions match TRBD1. Germline V CDR1 and CDR2: SGHNT, YYREEE (reference sequence). V shed 3 bases and J 5 bases; nucleotides not matched to a gene: 7. The CDR3 contains 15 residues. This chain's CDR3 is CASSWGRTGTGELFF. DNA for the CDR3: TGTGCCAGCAGCTGGGGCCGGACAGGTACCGGGGAGCTGTTTTTT.

This rearrangement joins TRBV5-6 to TRBJ2-7; tentatively, D is TRBD2 (7 bases). CDR3 length: 15 residues. V was pared by 4 bases and J by 2 bases, with 16 bases between. CDR1 is SGHDT, CDR2 YYEEEE, per germline. CDR3 DNA sequence: TGTGCCAGCAGCCGGAGGGGGGGCAGGGCCTACGAGCAGTACTTC. This encodes CASSRRGGRAYEQYF. The full variable domain, rest sourced from reference TRBV5-6 and TRBJ2-7, is DAGVTQSPTHLIKTRGQQVTLRCSPKSGHDTVSWYQQALGQGPQFIFQYYEEEERQRGNFPDRFSGHQFPNYSSELNVNALLLGDSALYLCASSRRGGRAYEQYFGPGTRLTVT.